This T cell receptor (beta chain) was captured in a study of shared clonotypes between healthy human individuals. CDR1 is LNHDA, CDR2 SQIVND, per germline (reference sequence). CDR3 length: 16 residues. V gave up 5 bases and J gave up 5 bases; unmatched junction bases: 9. This table comes from immunoSEQ multiplex PCR, and its TCRdb copy is limited to in-frame clones, with some not included. The sample consists of approximately 1.4 million clones, 98% of them appearing once. A single count supports this clone. The receptor comes from a man younger than 45 in good health. The rearrangement uses TRBV19 and TRBJ2-2; 9 nucleotides agree with TRBD2. Sequences were obtained from naive CD4+ T cells sorted from blood. Regarding subset: CD45RA+ positively selected. The CDR3 nucleotides read TGTGCCAGTAGTCCCATTAGCGGGAGACCGACCGGGGAGCTGTTTTTT. As protein: CASSPISGRPTGELFF.